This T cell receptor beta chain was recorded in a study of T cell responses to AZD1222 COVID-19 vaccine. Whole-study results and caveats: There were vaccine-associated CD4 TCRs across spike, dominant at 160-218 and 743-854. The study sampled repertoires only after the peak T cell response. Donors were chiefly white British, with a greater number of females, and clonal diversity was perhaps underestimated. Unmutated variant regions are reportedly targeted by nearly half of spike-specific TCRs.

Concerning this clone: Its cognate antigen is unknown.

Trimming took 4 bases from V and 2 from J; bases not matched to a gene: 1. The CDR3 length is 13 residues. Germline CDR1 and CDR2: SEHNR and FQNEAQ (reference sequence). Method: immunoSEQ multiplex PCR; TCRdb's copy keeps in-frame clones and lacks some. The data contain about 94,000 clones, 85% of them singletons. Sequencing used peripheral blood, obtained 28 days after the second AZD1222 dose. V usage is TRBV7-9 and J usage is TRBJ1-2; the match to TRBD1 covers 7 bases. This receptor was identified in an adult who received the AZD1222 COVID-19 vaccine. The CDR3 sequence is CASSSGQNYGYTF. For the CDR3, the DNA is TGTGCCAGCAGCTCGGGACAGAACTATGGCTACACCTTC.